This TCR beta chain was sequenced for a study of T cell responses to AZD1222 COVID-19 vaccine. Notes on the study in general: Nearly half of spike-specific TCRs reportedly target variant regions that are unmutated in the B.1.351 and B.1.1.7 variants. Donors were largely white British and mainly female; clonal diversity was possibly underestimated.

Sequencing was performed with immunoSEQ multiplex PCR; in TCRdb, only in-frame clones are kept and a portion is missing. The sample contains over 140,000 clones, roughly 92% of which appear only once. Details on this clone: Its matching antigen is unknown.

Second-dose schedules of about 4 or about 12 weeks were combined. The specimen comprised peripheral blood, sampled 28 days after the second AZD1222 dose. The sequence came from an adult who received the AZD1222 COVID-19 vaccine.

Here the CDR3 reads CASSVFSSGAGELFF. The CDR3 DNA is TGTGCCAGTAGTGTGTTTTCGAGCGGCGCCGGGGAGCTGTTTTTT. J is TRBJ2-2 and V is TRBV19; TRBD2 might be the D (5 bases). The V and J ends lost 5 bases and 6 bases respectively, with 16 bases between them. Germline CDR1 and CDR2: LNHDA and SQIVND (reference sequence). This CDR3 is 15 amino acids long.